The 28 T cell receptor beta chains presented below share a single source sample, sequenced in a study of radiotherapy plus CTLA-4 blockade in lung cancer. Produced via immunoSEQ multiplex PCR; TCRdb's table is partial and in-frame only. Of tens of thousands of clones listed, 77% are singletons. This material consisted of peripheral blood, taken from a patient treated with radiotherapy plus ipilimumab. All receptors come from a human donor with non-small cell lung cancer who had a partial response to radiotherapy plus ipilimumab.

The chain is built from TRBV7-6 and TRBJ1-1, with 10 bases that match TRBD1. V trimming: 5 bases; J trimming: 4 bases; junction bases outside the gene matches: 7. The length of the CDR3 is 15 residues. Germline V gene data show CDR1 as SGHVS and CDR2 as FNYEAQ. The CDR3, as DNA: TGTGCCAGCAGCATGAAGACAGGGGGCTTCACTGAAGCTTTCTTT. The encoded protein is CASSMKTGGFTEAFF. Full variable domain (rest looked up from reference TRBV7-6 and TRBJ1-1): GAGVSQSPRYKVTKRGQDVALRCDPISGHVSLYWYRQALGQGPEFLTYFNYEAQQDKSGLPNDRFSAERPEGSISTLTIQRTEQRDSAMYRCASSMKTGGFTEAFFGQGTRLTVV.

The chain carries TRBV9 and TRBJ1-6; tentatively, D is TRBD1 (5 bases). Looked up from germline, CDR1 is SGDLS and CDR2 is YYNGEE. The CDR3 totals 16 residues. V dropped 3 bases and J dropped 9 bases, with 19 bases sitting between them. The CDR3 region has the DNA TGTGCCAGCAGCGAGAACCTACAGGTAAAAGGTTCACCCCTCCACTTT. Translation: CASSENLQVKGSPLHF.

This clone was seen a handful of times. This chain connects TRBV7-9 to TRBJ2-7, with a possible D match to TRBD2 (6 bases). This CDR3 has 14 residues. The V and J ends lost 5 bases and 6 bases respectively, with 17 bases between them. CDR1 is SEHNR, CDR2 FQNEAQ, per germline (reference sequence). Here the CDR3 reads CASSPEPSAGEQYF. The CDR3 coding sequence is TGTGCCAGCAGCCCCGAACCTAGCGCCGGCGAGCAGTACTTC.

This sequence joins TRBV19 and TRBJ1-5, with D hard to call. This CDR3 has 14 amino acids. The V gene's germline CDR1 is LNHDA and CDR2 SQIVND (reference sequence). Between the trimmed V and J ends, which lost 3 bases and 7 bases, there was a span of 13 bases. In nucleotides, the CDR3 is TGTGCCAGTAGTATTGGTCAGGTGGGCCAGCCCCAGCATTTT. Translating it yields CASSIGQVGQPQHF. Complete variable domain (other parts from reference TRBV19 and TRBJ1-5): DGGITQSPKYLFRKEGQNVTLSCEQNLNHDAMYWYRQDPGQGLRLIYYSQIVNDFQKGDIAEGYSVSREKKESFPLTVTSAQKNPTAFYLCASSIGQVGQPQHFGDGTRLSIL.

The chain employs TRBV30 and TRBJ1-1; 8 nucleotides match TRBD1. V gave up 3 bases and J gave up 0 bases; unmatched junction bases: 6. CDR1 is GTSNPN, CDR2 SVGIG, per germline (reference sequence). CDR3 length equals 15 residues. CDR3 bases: TGTGCCTGGAGGTGGACAGGGTCGATGAACACTGAAGCTTTCTTT. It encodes CAWRWTGSMNTEAFF.

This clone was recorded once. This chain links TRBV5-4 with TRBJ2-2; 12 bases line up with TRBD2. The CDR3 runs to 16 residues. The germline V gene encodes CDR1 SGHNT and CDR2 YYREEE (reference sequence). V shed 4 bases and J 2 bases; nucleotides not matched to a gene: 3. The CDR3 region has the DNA TGTGCCAGCAGCCCGGGACTAGCGGGTAACACCGGGGAGCTGTTTTTT. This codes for CASSPGLAGNTGELFF.

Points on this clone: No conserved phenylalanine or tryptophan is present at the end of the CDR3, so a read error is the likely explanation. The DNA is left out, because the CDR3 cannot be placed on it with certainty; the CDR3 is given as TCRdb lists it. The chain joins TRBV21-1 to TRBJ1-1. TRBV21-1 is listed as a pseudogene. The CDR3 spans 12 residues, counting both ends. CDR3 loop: CASSKAGGAKPG.

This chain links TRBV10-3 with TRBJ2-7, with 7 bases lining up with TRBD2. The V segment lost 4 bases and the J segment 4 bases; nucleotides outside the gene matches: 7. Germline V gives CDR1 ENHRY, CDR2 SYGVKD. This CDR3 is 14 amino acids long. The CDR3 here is CAISADDGRYEQYF. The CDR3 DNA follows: TGTGCCATCAGTGCCGACGACGGGAGGTACGAGCAGTACTTC.

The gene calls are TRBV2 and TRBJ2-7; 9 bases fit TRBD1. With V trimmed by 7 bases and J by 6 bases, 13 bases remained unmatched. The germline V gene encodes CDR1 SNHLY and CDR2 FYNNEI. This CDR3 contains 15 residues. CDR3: CASMPPPGQGGEQYF. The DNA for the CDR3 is TGTGCCAGCATGCCTCCCCCGGGACAGGGTGGCGAGCAGTACTTC.

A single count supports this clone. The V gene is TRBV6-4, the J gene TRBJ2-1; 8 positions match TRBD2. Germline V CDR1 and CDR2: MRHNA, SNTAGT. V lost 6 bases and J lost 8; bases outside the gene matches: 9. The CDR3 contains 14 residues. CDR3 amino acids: CASSPGLGGYEQFF. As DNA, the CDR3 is TGTGCCAGCAGCCCGGGACTAGGGGGGTATGAGCAGTTCTTC.

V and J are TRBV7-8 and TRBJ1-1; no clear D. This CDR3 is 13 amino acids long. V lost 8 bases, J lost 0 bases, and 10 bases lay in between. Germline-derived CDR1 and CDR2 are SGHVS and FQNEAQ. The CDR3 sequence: CASSGGMNTEAFF. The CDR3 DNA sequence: TGTGCCAGCTCGGGAGGGATGAACACTGAAGCTTTCTTT. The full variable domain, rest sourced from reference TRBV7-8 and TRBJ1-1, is GAGVSQSPRYKVAKRGQDVALRCDPISGHVSLFWYQQALGQGPEFLTYFQNEAQLDKSGLPSDRFFAERPEGSVSTLKIQRTQQEDSAVYLCASSGGMNTEAFFGQGTRLTVV.

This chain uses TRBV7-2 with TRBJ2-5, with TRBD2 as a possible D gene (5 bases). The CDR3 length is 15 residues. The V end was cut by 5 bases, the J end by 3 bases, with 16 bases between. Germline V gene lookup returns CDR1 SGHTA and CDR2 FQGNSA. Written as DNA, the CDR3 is TGTGCCAGCAGCAAGGTTATCGGGGTCGAAGAGACCCAGTACTTC. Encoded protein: CASSKVIGVEETQYF.

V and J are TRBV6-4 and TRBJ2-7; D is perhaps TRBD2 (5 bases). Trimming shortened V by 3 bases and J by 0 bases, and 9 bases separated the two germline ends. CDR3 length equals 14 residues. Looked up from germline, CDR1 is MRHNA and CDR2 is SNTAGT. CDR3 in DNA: TGTGCCAGCAGTGATTACGGGGACTCCTACGAGCAGTACTTC. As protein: CASSDYGDSYEQYF.

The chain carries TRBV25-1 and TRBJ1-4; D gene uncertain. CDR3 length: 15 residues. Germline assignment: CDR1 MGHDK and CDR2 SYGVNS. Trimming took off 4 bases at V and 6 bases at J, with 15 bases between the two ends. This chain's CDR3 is CASSVRYGVDEKLFF. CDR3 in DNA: TGTGCCAGCAGTGTAAGGTACGGAGTGGATGAAAAACTGTTTTTT.

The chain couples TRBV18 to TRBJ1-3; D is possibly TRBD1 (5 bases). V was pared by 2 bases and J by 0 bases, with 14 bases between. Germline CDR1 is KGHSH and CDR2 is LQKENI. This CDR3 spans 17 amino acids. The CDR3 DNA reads TGTGCCAGCTCACCATCTGCGGGGACGTTCTCTGGAAACACCATATATTTT. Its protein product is CASSPSAGTFSGNTIYF.

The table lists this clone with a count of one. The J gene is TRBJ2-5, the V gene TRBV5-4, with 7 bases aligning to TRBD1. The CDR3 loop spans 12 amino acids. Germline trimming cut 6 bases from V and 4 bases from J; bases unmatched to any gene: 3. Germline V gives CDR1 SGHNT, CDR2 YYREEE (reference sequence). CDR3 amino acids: CASKGAGETQYF. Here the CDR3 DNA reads TGTGCCAGCAAGGGGGCGGGAGAGACCCAGTACTTC.

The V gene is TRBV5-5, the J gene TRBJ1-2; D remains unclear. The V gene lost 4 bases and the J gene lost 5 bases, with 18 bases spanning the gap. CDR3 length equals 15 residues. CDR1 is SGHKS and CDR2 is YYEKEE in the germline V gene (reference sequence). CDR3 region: CASSAIQRFGYGYTF. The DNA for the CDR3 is TGTGCCAGCAGCGCCATACAGCGGTTTGGATATGGCTACACCTTC.

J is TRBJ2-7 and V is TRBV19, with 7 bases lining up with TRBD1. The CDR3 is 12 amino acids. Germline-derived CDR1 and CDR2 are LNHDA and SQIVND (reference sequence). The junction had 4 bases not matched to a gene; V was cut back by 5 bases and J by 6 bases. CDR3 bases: TGTGCCAGTAGTGTTGGACAGGCCGAGCAGTACTTC. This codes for CASSVGQAEQYF.

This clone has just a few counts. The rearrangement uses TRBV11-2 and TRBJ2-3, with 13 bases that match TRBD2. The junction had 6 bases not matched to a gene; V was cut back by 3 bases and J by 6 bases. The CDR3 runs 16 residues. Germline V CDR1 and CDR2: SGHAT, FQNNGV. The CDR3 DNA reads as TGTGCCAGCAGCTTCCTCGGGACTAGCGGGGCGGATACGCAGTATTTT. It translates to CASSFLGTSGADTQYF.

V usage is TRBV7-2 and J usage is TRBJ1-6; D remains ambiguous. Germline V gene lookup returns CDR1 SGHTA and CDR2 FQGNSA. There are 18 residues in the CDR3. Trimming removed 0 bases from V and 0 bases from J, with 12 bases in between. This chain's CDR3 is CASSLASTVSSYNSPLHF. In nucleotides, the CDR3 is TGTGCCAGCAGCTTAGCCTCTACGGTTAGCTCCTATAATTCACCCCTCCACTTT.

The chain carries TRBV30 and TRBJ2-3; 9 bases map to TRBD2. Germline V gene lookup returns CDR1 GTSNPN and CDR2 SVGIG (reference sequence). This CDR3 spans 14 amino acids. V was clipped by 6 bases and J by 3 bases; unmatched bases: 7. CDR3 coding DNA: TGTGCCTGCTCCGGGCGGGGGGGAACAGATACGCAGTATTTT. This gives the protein CACSGRGGTDTQYF. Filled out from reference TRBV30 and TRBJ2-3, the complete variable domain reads SQTIHQWPATLVQPVGSPLSLECTVEGTSNPNLYWYRQAAGRGLQLLFYSVGIGQISSEVPQNLSASRPQDRQFILSSKKLLLSDSGFYLCACSGRGGTDTQYFGPGTRLTVL.

CDR3 in DNA: TGTGCCAGCAGCTCTAGGACAGGCCAAGAGACCCAGTACTTC. Its protein product is CASSSRTGQETQYF. The rearrangement uses TRBV7-6 and TRBJ2-5, with 7 nucleotides matching TRBD1. CDR3 length equals 14 residues. CDR1 is SGHVS and CDR2 is FNYEAQ in the germline V gene. J was trimmed by 1 base and V by 4 bases; bases with no gene match: 3.

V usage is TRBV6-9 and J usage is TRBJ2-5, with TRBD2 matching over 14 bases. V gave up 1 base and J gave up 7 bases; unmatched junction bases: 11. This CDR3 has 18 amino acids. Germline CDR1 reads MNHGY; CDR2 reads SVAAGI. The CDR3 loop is CASSYWGTSGGPRGTQYF. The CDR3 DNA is TGTGCCAGCAGTTATTGGGGGACTAGCGGGGGACCGAGGGGGACCCAGTACTTC.

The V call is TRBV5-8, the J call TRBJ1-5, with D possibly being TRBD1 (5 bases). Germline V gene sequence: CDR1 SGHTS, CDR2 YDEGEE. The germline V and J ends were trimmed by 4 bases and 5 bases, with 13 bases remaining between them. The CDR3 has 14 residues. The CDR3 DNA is TGTGCCAGCAGCCCCGCGGGGCGATATCAGCCCCAGCATTTT. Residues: CASSPAGRYQPQHF.

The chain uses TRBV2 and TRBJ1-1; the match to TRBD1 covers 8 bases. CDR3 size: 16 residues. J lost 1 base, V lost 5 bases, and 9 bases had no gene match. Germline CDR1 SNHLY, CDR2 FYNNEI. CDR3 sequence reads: CASSRQRQGWNTEAFF. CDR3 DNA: TGTGCCAGCAGTAGGCAGAGACAGGGGTGGAACACTGAAGCTTTCTTT.

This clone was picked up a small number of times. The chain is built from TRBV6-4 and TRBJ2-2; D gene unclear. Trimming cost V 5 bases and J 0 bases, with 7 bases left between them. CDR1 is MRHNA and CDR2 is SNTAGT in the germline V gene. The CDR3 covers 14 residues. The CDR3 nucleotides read TGTGCCAGCAGTCAACAGTCGAACACCGGGGAGCTGTTTTTT. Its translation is CASSQQSNTGELFF.

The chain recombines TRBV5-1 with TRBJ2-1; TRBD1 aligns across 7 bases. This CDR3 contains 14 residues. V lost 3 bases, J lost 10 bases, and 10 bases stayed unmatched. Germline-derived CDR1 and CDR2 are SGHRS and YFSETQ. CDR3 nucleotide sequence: TGCGCCAGCAGCTGGAAACACAGGGGTTGGGAGCAGTTCTTC. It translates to CASSWKHRGWEQFF.

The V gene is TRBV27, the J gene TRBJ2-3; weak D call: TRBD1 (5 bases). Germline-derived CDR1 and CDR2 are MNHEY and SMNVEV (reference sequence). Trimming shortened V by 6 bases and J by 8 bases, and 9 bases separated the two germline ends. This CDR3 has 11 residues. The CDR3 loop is CASSRQGTQYF. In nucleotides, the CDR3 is TGTGCCAGCAGCCGTCAGGGTACGCAGTATTTT.